This T cell receptor (beta chain) was observed in a study of response to subunit inactivated influenza vaccine. The length of the CDR3 is 13 residues. The germline V gene has CDR1 SGHTA and CDR2 FQGNSA. V dropped 3 bases and J dropped 9 bases, with 13 bases sitting between them. From the RT-PCR reads, TCRdb called clonotypes with MiXCR, one entry per CDR3 protein. The data contain just under 550,000 distinct CDR3 sequences, around 25% of them seen just once; the ten biggest clones take up about 2.8%. These data were likewise used in another study, on T cells expressing NK-cell markers. That work adds: UMIs were included in TCR beta cDNA generated by 5'RACE template switching. Seven of the eight sequenced donors were classified as HCMV-seropositive, and one was classified as seronegative.

The rearrangement uses TRBV7-2 and TRBJ2-3; D possibly corresponds to TRBD2 (5 bases). The sample was CD4+ T cells sorted from PBMCs, taken 12 days after vaccination. This sequence originates from a man aged 50 or older who received an inactivated influenza vaccine. The CDR3 sequence is CASSFGRERTQYF. The DNA of the CDR3 is TGTGCCAGCAGCTTCGGAAGGGAGCGGACGCAGTATTTT. Supplemented by reference TRBV7-2 and TRBJ2-3, the full variable domain reads GAGVSQSPSNKVTEKGKDVELRCDPISGHTALYWYRQSLGQGLEFLIYFQGNSAPDKSGLPSDRFSAERTGGSVSTLTIQRTQQEDSAVYLCASSFGRERTQYFGPGTRLTVL.